A single sample is the source of the 17 T cell receptor beta chains below, sequenced in a study of regulatory T cells in long-lasting Graves disease. Arm-PCR with iRepertoire HTBI primers amplified the CDR3 regions for these TCR beta libraries. TCRdb reprocessed the multiplex PCR reads via MiXCR and lists one record per CDR3 protein. The sample records hundreds of thousands of distinct CDR3 sequences, around 15% being singletons. As to time point: newly diagnosed GD, antithyroid drugs for less than 3 months. From PBMCs, RNA was extracted and then used to make the TCR library. The same data also contributed to another study, on T cells in Graves' hyperthyroidism and ophthalmopathy.

Sequenced here: peripheral blood mononuclear cells (PBMCs), sampled at new diagnosis, from a patient treated with antithyroid drugs. These receptors all stem from a middle-aged woman with Graves disease.

The sample holds a few counts of this clonotype. The chain couples TRBV19 to TRBJ1-4; TRBD1 might be the D (5 bases). Germline CDR1 LNHDA, CDR2 SQIVND (reference sequence). This CDR3 spans 13 amino acids. Trimming removed 5 bases from V and 7 bases from J, with 11 bases in between. Here the CDR3 DNA reads TGTGCCAGTAGTTACCGGGACGGTGAAAAACTGTTTTTT. This encodes CASSYRDGEKLFF.

This clonotype was counted a few times. This sequence joins TRBV5-4 and TRBJ2-1; D possibly corresponds to TRBD2 (6 bases). V was shortened by 0 bases and J by 6 bases, with 13 bases between the two germline ends. Germline values: CDR1 SGHNT, CDR2 YYREEE (reference sequence). The CDR3 loop spans 15 amino acids. The CDR3 DNA reads as TGTGCCAGCAGCTTGGGGGGAATGGAGGGCAATGAGCAGTTCTTC. Residues: CASSLGGMEGNEQFF.

This clonotype has a count of ten or more. The rearrangement links TRBV13 to TRBJ1-4; 7 nucleotides align to TRBD1. This CDR3 contains 14 residues. The J segment lost 7 bases and the V segment lost 5 bases, leaving 7 bases of the junction unmatched. Germline V gene lookup returns CDR1 PRHDT and CDR2 FYEKMQ (reference sequence). The CDR3 DNA sequence: TGTGCCAGCAGCGCGGGGGGGACAGTTGAAAAACTGTTTTTT. This translates into CASSAGGTVEKLFF.

The gene calls are TRBV28 and TRBJ2-4; 10 nucleotides align to TRBD1. J gave up 5 bases and V 8 bases, and 3 bases lay outside the gene matches. Looked up from germline, CDR1 is MDHEN and CDR2 is SYDVKM. The CDR3 totals 13 residues. The CDR3 DNA sequence: TGTGCCAGCCCCGGGACAGGGGAAAACATTCAGTACTTC. It encodes CASPGTGENIQYF.

V is TRBV6-4 and J is TRBJ2-1, with unresolved D. Looked up from germline, CDR1 is MRHNA and CDR2 is SNTAGT. Trimming took 8 bases from V and 1 from J, leaving 12 bases between them. The CDR3 covers 14 residues. The chain's CDR3 is CASSRTASYNEQFF. CDR3 DNA sequence: TGTGCCAGCTCTCGTACGGCGTCCTACAATGAGCAGTTCTTC.

This clonotype was recorded at least ten times. The V call is TRBV6-1, the J call TRBJ1-1, with D possibly TRBD1 on 5 matching bases. Per germline, CDR1 MNHNS and CDR2 SASEGT. The CDR3 is 15 residues long. The V gene lost 5 bases and the J gene lost 0 bases, with 13 bases spanning the gap. The CDR3 sequence is CASSPSGGMNTEAFF. In DNA, the CDR3 is TGTGCCAGCAGTCCCTCGGGGGGAATGAACACTGAAGCTTTCTTT.

This clonotype came up many times. The CDR3 spells CASSLQDPFAEKLFF. DNA of the CDR3: TGCGCCAGCAGCCTCCAGGATCCCTTTGCGGAAAAACTGTTTTTT. This chain links TRBV5-1 with TRBJ1-4; D is undetermined. The V end lost 4 bases, the J end lost 8 bases, and 18 bases lay between the germline ends. The CDR3 runs 15 residues. The germline gives CDR1 SGHRS, CDR2 YFSETQ. The full variable domain, completed using reference TRBV5-1 and TRBJ1-4, is KAGVTQTPRYLIKTRGQQVTLSCSPISGHRSVSWYQQTPGQGLQFLFEYFSETQRNKGNFPGRFSGRQFSNSRSEMNVSTLELGDSALYLCASSLQDPFAEKLFFGSGTQLSVL.

This clonotype was picked up a small number of times. V and J are TRBV5-6 and TRBJ2-3; D possibly matches TRBD1 or TRBD2 (7 bases each). The CDR3 spans 15 residues. V was pared by 4 bases and J by 5 bases, with 17 bases between. Germline V gene data show CDR1 as SGHDT and CDR2 as YYEEEE. Here the CDR3 reads CASSLRGGAGDTQYF. CDR3 bases: TGTGCCAGCAGCCTCAGGGGGGGGGCTGGAGATACGCAGTATTTT. Full variable domain (remainder filled in from reference TRBV5-6 and TRBJ2-3): DAGVTQSPTHLIKTRGQQVTLRCSPKSGHDTVSWYQQALGQGPQFIFQYYEEEERQRGNFPDRFSGHQFPNYSSELNVNALLLGDSALYLCASSLRGGAGDTQYFGPGTRLTVL.

This clonotype was detected ten times or more. CDR3 loop: CASSLGQGGYEQYF. Here the CDR3 DNA reads TGTGCCAGCAGTTTAGGACAGGGAGGCTACGAGCAGTACTTC. The V and J genes are TRBV27 and TRBJ2-7; 8 nucleotides align to TRBD1. Looked up from germline, CDR1 is MNHEY and CDR2 is SMNVEV (reference sequence). The ends lost 2 bases at V and 3 bases at J; junction bases unmatched: 3. The CDR3 has 14 residues.

The rearrangement joins TRBV10-3 to TRBJ1-1; TRBD1 agrees at 8 bases. Germline V gene lookup returns CDR1 ENHRY and CDR2 SYGVKD. With 4 bases clipped from V and 4 bases from J, the junction kept 5 bases outside the gene matches. The CDR3 has 14 residues. DNA of the CDR3: TGTGCCATCAGTGGGGGACAGGAGGCCACTGAAGCTTTCTTT. Protein sequence: CAISGGQEATEAFF.

This clonotype showed up many times. The chain recombines TRBV13 with TRBJ1-1, with D unclear. Germline V gives CDR1 PRHDT, CDR2 FYEKMQ (reference sequence). V lost 1 base and J 6 bases, leaving 12 bases between the germline ends. The CDR3 covers 14 residues. CDR3 in DNA: TGTGCCAGCAGCTTAGAGGCTTCAGGACCTGAAGCTTTCTTT. Its protein product is CASSLEASGPEAFF.

This clonotype was counted at least ten times. The chain joins TRBV28 to TRBJ2-7; 7 nucleotides align to TRBD2. The V gene end was trimmed by 6 bases and the J gene end by 1 base; junction bases not matched to a gene: 3. Per the germline V gene, CDR1 is MDHEN and CDR2 is SYDVKM. The CDR3 sequence is 13 residues long. CDR3 loop: CASRGGRSYEQYF. DNA of the CDR3: TGTGCCAGCAGGGGGGGGAGATCCTACGAGCAGTACTTC.

This clonotype was counted between two and nine times. The rearrangement links TRBV3-1 to TRBJ2-1, with D perhaps being TRBD1 or TRBD2 (5 bases each). V was cut by 4 bases and J by 6 bases, with 16 bases left in between. This CDR3 has 15 amino acids. The V gene's germline CDR1 is LGHDT and CDR2 YNNKEL (reference sequence). CDR3 nucleotides: TGTGCCAGCAGCCGCCCGGGGACGATAGGCAATGAGCAGTTCTTC. Amino acid sequence: CASSRPGTIGNEQFF.

The chain combines TRBV3-1 with TRBJ2-1, with a tentative D call TRBD1 (6 bases). The CDR3 runs to 15 residues. V gave up 4 bases and J gave up 2 bases, with 12 bases separating them. CDR1 is LGHDT, CDR2 YNNKEL, per germline (reference sequence). CDR3 sequence (DNA): TGTGCCAGCAGCCGGACAGCTAGCCCCTACAATGAGCAGTTCTTC. This gives the protein CASSRTASPYNEQFF.

This sequence joins TRBV27 and TRBJ2-5; D might be TRBD2 (6 bases). Germline V lookup: CDR1 MNHEY, CDR2 SMNVEV (reference sequence). V was cut by 6 bases and J by 5 bases, with 22 bases left in between. This CDR3 is built from 16 residues. CDR3 in DNA: TGTGCCAGCAGCTCACGGGGGAACGCTTTGAAGGAGACCCAGTACTTC. This codes for CASSSRGNALKETQYF.

CDR3 DNA sequence: TGTGCCAGCAGCCCCACAGGGAGAGATACGCAGTATTTT. The encoded protein is CASSPTGRDTQYF. This chain joins TRBV3-1 and TRBJ2-3; D possibly corresponds to TRBD1 (6 bases). V dropped 4 bases and J dropped 5 bases, with 10 bases sitting between them. Germline-derived CDR1 and CDR2 are LGHDT and YNNKEL (reference sequence). The CDR3 extends over 13 amino acids.

This clonotype came up many times. This chain uses TRBV12-3 or TRBV12-4 with TRBJ1-4; 8 bases align to TRBD1. The CDR3 extends over 14 amino acids. V gave up 5 bases and J gave up 7 bases; unmatched junction bases: 6. This CDR3 reads CASSPDRGGEKLFF. The CDR3 DNA reads as TGTGCCAGCAGTCCCGACAGGGGAGGTGAAAAACTGTTTTTT.